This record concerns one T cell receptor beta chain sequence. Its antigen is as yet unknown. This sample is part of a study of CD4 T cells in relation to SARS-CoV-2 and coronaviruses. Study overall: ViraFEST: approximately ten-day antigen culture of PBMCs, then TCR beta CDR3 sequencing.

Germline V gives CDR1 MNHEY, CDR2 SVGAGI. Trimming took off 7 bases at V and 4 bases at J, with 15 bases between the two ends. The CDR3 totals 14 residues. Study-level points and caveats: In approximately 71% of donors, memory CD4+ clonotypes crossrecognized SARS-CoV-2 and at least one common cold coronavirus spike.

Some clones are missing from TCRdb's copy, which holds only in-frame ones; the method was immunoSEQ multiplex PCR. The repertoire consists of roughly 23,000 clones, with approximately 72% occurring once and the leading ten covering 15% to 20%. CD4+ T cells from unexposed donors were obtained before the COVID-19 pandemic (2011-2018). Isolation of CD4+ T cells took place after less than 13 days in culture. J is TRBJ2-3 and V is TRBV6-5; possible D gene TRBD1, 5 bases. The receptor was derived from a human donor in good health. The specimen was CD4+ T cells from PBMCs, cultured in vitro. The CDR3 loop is CASTPGQTADTQYF. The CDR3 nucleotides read TGTGCCAGCACCCCCGGACAAACGGCAGATACGCAGTATTTT.